The source of this T cell receptor (beta chain) is a study of T-cell reconstitution after alpha-beta-depleted transplantation in children. A library of TCRbeta sequences, prepared with unique molecular identifiers, was generated. TCRdb independently ran MiXCR on the PCR reads; one entry per CDR3 protein. Of 70,000 to 95,000 distinct CDR3 sequences listed, roughly 15% are singletons. CDR3 size: 13 residues. V was trimmed by 1 base and J by 3 bases, leaving 9 bases between them. Germline CDR1 and CDR2: DFQATT and SNEGSKA (reference sequence). The material was PBMCs, mostly from graft donor cells, obtained 180 days after TCRalphabeta/CD19-depleted stem cell transplant. V and J are TRBV20-1 and TRBJ2-5; tentative D call: TRBD2 (5 bases). This receptor was taken from a male patient under 10 years old who had a stem cell transplant for acute lymphoblastic leukemia, so the T cells may come from the graft donor. The CDR3, as DNA: TGCAGTGCTAGAGCGGACTCTGAAGAGACCCAGTACTTC. Protein product: CSARADSEETQYF.